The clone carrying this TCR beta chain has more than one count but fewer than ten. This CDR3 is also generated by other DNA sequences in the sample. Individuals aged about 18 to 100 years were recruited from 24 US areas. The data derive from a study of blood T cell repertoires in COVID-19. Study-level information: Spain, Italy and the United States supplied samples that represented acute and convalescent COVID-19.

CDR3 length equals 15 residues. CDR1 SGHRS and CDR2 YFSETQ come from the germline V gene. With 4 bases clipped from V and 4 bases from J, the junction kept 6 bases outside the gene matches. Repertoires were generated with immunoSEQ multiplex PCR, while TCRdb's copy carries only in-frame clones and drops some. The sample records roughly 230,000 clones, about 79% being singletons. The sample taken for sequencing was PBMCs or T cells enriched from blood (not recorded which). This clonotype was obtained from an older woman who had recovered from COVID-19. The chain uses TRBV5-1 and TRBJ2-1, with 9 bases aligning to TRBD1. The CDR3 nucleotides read TGCGCCAGCAGCCCGGGACAGGGAACTTACAATGAGCAGTTCTTC. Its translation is CASSPGQGTYNEQFF.